The next 2 T cell receptor beta chains were all read from a single sample in a study of T-cell reconstitution after alpha-beta-depleted transplantation in children. Unique molecular identifiers were incorporated when the TCRbeta library was constructed. TCRdb independently ran MiXCR on the PCR reads; one entry per CDR3 protein. The table has 800,000 to 1,000,000 distinct CDR3 sequences, around 30% seen once; the top ten hold roughly 30%. The source was PBMCs, mostly from graft donor cells, collected 360 days after TCRalphabeta/CD19-depleted stem cell transplant. These receptors came from a boy under three years old who had a stem cell transplant for SCID, so the T cells may come from the graft donor.

This chain joins TRBV3-1 and TRBJ1-1; the D gene is possibly TRBD1 (5 bases). The germline V gene encodes CDR1 LGHDT and CDR2 YNNKEL (reference sequence). The CDR3 extends over 16 amino acids. The germline V and J ends were trimmed by 1 base and 5 bases, with 17 bases remaining between them. This CDR3 is CASSQAIFREGTEAFF. For the CDR3, the DNA is TGTGCCAGCAGCCAAGCAATTTTCAGGGAGGGAACTGAAGCTTTCTTT. Together with reference TRBV3-1 and TRBJ1-1, the CDR3 gives the full variable domain: DTAVSQTPKYLVTQMGNDKSIKCEQNLGHDTMYWYKQDSKKFLKIMFSYNNKELIINETVPNRFSPKSPDKAHLNLHINSLELGDSAVYFCASSQAIFREGTEAFFGQGTRLTVV.

This clonotype was observed a few times. The chain recombines TRBV14 with TRBJ2-3; a weak D match, TRBD1 (6 bases). The CDR3 consists of 13 residues. The germline V gene has CDR1 SGHDN and CDR2 FVKESK. V lost 4 bases and J lost 7, with 12 bases in between. CDR3 sequence reads: CASSLQRGNTQYF. CDR3 coding DNA: TGTGCCAGCAGCCTACAGAGGGGGAATACGCAGTATTTT. The variable domain in full, completed from reference TRBV14 and TRBJ2-3, reads EAGVTQFPSHSVIEKGQTVTLRCDPISGHDNLYWYRRVMGKEIKFLLHFVKESKQDESGMPNNRFLAERTGGTYSTLKVQPAELEDSGVYFCASSLQRGNTQYFGPGTRLTVL.